Below are 13 T cell receptor beta chains sequenced from a single sample in a study of T-cell memory formation after mild COVID-19. TCRdb used MiXCR to reprocess the 5' RACE reads, holding one entry per CDR3 protein. This table has 470,000 or so distinct CDR3 sequences, about 20% appearing once. What was sequenced was PBMCs or a T cell subset sorted from them (not recorded which). These receptors all stem from an adult woman who had mild COVID-19 (a few samples of this study predate the infection). Cell type and time point are not known.

The rearrangement joins TRBV6-6 to TRBJ2-7; the match to TRBD2 covers 9 bases. Germline V gene sequence: CDR1 MNHNY, CDR2 SVGAGI (reference sequence). The CDR3 covers 13 residues. V was clipped by 6 bases and J by 6 bases; unmatched bases: 6. CDR3 DNA: TGTGCCAGCAGCAGCGGGACTAGCATCGAGCAGTACTTC. Amino acids: CASSSGTSIEQYF.

This clonotype was observed many times. The V gene is TRBV29-1, the J gene TRBJ1-1, with D possibly matching TRBD1 (6 bases). The CDR3 is 12 amino acids. Trimming removed 3 bases from V and 1 base from J, with 6 bases in between. Germline V gene lookup returns CDR1 SQVTM and CDR2 ANQGSEA. For the CDR3, the DNA is TGCAGCGTTGACAGGGGGAACACTGAAGCTTTCTTT. It codes for CSVDRGNTEAFF. Variable domain in full (rest from reference TRBV29-1 and TRBJ1-1): SAVISQKPSRDICQRGTSLTIQCQVDSQVTMMFWYRQQPGQSLTLIATANQGSEATYESGFVIDKFPISRPNLTFSTLTVSNMSPEDSSIYLCSVDRGNTEAFFGQGTRLTVV.

The chain has TRBV7-2 and TRBJ1-1; no reliable D call. This CDR3 is 16 amino acids long. Germline assignment: CDR1 SGHTA and CDR2 FQGNSA. V lost 5 bases to trimming and J lost 1 base, with 17 bases between them. CDR3 loop: CASSPRSGRSNTEAFF. DNA of the CDR3: TGTGCCAGCAGCCCCCGATCCGGCAGATCGAACACTGAAGCTTTCTTT. The entire variable domain, with the rest obtained from reference TRBV7-2 and TRBJ1-1, is as follows: GAGVSQSPSNKVTEKGKDVELRCDPISGHTALYWYRQSLGQGLEFLIYFQGNSAPDKSGLPSDRFSAERTGGSVSTLTIQRTQQEDSAVYLCASSPRSGRSNTEAFFGQGTRLTVV.

V gene TRBV20-1 combines with J gene TRBJ2-3; unclear D gene. CDR1 is DFQATT, CDR2 SNEGSKA, per germline (reference sequence). V was trimmed by 0 bases and J by 1 base, leaving 5 bases between them. The CDR3 runs 13 residues. The CDR3 here is CSARDLGTDTQYF. In nucleotides, the CDR3 is TGCAGTGCTAGAGATTTGGGCACAGATACGCAGTATTTT.

This clonotype was counted a few times. CDR3 protein: CASSARPGRPDTQYF. The CDR3 DNA sequence: TGTGCCAGCAGCGCAAGACCGGGACGGCCAGATACGCAGTATTTT. V and J are TRBV7-7 and TRBJ2-3; either TRBD1 or TRBD2 may supply D (5 bases each). The CDR3 spans 15 residues. V lost 5 bases and J 4 bases, leaving 16 bases between the germline ends. Germline lookup yields CDR1 SSHAT and CDR2 FNYEAQ (reference sequence).

The genes are TRBV9 and TRBJ2-7; unclear D gene. V lost 0 bases and J 8 bases, leaving 15 bases between the germline ends. The CDR3 is made up of 14 amino acids. The germline gives CDR1 SGDLS, CDR2 YYNGEE. CDR3 protein: CASSVDVRPAQQYF. The CDR3 DNA is TGTGCCAGCAGCGTAGATGTCCGACCCGCCCAGCAGTACTTC.

The chain is built from TRBV20-1 and TRBJ1-3, with 9 bases aligning to TRBD1. V lost 6 bases, J lost 3 bases, and 6 bases stayed unmatched. The CDR3 runs 14 residues. The V gene's germline CDR1 is DFQATT and CDR2 SNEGSKA (reference sequence). The CDR3 DNA follows: TGCAGTGCAGAACGACAGGGGGATGGAAACACCATATATTTT. It specifies CSAERQGDGNTIYF.

This clonotype has a handful of counts. The gene calls are TRBV12-3 or TRBV12-4 and TRBJ1-3; the match to TRBD1 covers 7 bases. V shed 3 bases and J 0 bases; nucleotides not matched to a gene: 11. CDR3 length: 18 residues. CDR3 nucleotide sequence: TGTGCCAGCAGTTTTCTTACAGGGGCAAGGGGCTCTGGAAACACCATATATTTT. Translated: CASSFLTGARGSGNTIYF.

V and J are TRBV18 and TRBJ2-7; D gene uncertain. The V end was cut by 3 bases, the J end by 2 bases, with 17 bases between. Germline CDR1 and CDR2: KGHSH and LQKENI. This CDR3 is built from 16 residues. This chain's CDR3 is CASSPESSWTAYEQYF. The CDR3, as DNA: TGTGCCAGCTCACCCGAGTCGTCCTGGACGGCCTACGAGCAGTACTTC.

The V gene is TRBV3-1, the J gene TRBJ2-3, with 8 nucleotides matching TRBD1. Germline V gene data show CDR1 as LGHDT and CDR2 as YNNKEL (reference sequence). CDR3 length: 15 residues. Trimming removed 4 bases from V and 4 bases from J; junction bases left unmatched: 7. CDR3 coding DNA: TGTGCCAGCAGCCCGCAGGGGGCTTGGGCAGATACGCAGTATTTT. Encoded protein: CASSPQGAWADTQYF.

V usage is TRBV20-1 and J usage is TRBJ2-5; 11 nucleotides agree with TRBD2. The germline gives CDR1 DFQATT, CDR2 SNEGSKA (reference sequence). Germline trimming cut 3 bases from V and 9 bases from J; bases unmatched to any gene: 12. CDR3 length: 15 amino acids. The CDR3 here is CSASQGTSGLLAQYF. For the CDR3, the DNA is TGCAGTGCTAGTCAGGGGACTAGCGGTTTATTGGCCCAGTACTTC.

In this sample, this clonotype turned up a few times. The CDR3 loop is CASSQVLGANGYTF. The CDR3 DNA reads as TGCGCCAGCAGCCAAGTATTAGGGGCCAATGGCTACACCTTC. The genes are TRBV4-1 and TRBJ1-2, with D maybe TRBD1 (5 bases). This CDR3 region has 14 residues. Trimming took 1 base from V and 6 from J, leaving 12 bases between them. Germline V lookup: CDR1 MGHRA, CDR2 YSYEKL.

Many counts were recorded for this clonotype. The chain links TRBV18 to TRBJ2-7; 7 positions match TRBD2. The V segment lost 3 bases and the J segment 5 bases; nucleotides outside the gene matches: 7. Germline V gives CDR1 KGHSH, CDR2 LQKENI. This CDR3 has 14 residues. The CDR3 loop reads CASSPGTTGNEQYF. The CDR3 coding sequence is TGTGCCAGCTCACCTGGGACTACCGGGAACGAGCAGTACTTC.